This TCR beta chain derives from a study of regulatory T cells in long-lasting Graves disease. Study-level points and caveats: Relative to newly diagnosed Graves' patients, persistent ones had lower TCR diversity.

Sample time point: newly diagnosed GD, antithyroid drugs for less than 3 months. Extracted RNA from PBMCs served as the source of the TCR library. The patients were enrolled through endocrinology in Xi'an, China. According to the study, TCR beta libraries were built with iRepertoire HTBI primers and CDR3-region Arm-PCR. MiXCR, run by TCRdb on the multiplex PCR reads, gives a single entry per CDR3 protein. The sample holds about 420,000 distinct CDR3 sequences, roughly 15% seen once. In the case of this clonotype: Its specificity is not known.

The CDR3 loop spans 15 amino acids. Germline V gene data show CDR1 as MDHEN and CDR2 as SYDVKM. V was cut by 5 bases and J by 3 bases, with 14 bases left in between. The data also belong to a second study, concerning T cells in Graves' hyperthyroidism and ophthalmopathy. Per that study: During a first-round RT-PCR of the TCR CDR3, the HTBI primer set was used. Median prediction lead before ophthalmopathy onset was six to eight months with the model.

Sequences were derived from peripheral blood mononuclear cells (PBMCs), sampled at new diagnosis, from a patient treated with antithyroid drugs. This sequence joins TRBV28 and TRBJ2-4, with a possible D match to TRBD2 (6 bases). The sequence was collected from a woman between 18 and 29 years old with Graves disease. This CDR3 is CASSDMSGVKNIQYF. The CDR3 coding sequence is TGTGCCAGCAGTGATATGTCGGGGGTCAAAAACATTCAGTACTTC.